The 6 T cell receptor beta chains below were found in one sample sequenced in a study of T cells in Graves' hyperthyroidism and ophthalmopathy. There were TCR beta CDR3 regions amplified from RNA transcripts. The HTBI set primed first-round TCR CDR3 RT-PCR. MiXCR, applied by TCRdb to the multiplex PCR reads, yields one record per CDR3 protein. The sample includes 500,000 to 800,000 distinct CDR3 sequences, less than 45% of them seen just once. Sequenced sample: peripheral blood or thyroid tissue (not recorded which). Receptors were obtained from an adult man with Graves' disease, either hyperthyroidism or ophthalmopathy (not recorded which).

V usage is TRBV10-1 and J usage is TRBJ2-3; the match to TRBD1 covers 7 bases. The germline V gene has CDR1 WNHNN and CDR2 SYGVQD (reference sequence). This CDR3 comprises 14 residues. V was clipped by 3 bases and J by 4 bases; unmatched bases: 4. As DNA, the CDR3 is TGCGCCAGCAGTGACGACAGGGAAGCAGATACGCAGTATTTT. This gives the protein CASSDDREADTQYF.

This clonotype was detected a few times. V is TRBV2 and J is TRBJ1-5; weak D call: TRBD1 (6 bases). CDR1 is SNHLY and CDR2 is FYNNEI in the germline V gene. The V and J ends lost 7 bases and 5 bases respectively, with 9 bases between them. There are 12 residues in the CDR3. The CDR3 region is CASTDRYQPQHF. For the CDR3, the DNA is TGTGCCAGCACGGACAGATATCAGCCCCAGCATTTT.

This clonotype has ten or more counts. The chain uses TRBV20-1 and TRBJ2-5; TRBD1 matches at 8 bases. This CDR3 region has 12 residues. Looked up from germline, CDR1 is DFQATT and CDR2 is SNEGSKA (reference sequence). V shed 5 bases, J shed 5 bases, and the junction held 4 bases outside the gene matches. DNA of the CDR3: TGCAGTGCTTCTGACAGGGGCGAGACCCAGTACTTC. This encodes CSASDRGETQYF.

In its sample, this clonotype was seen many times. The chain employs TRBV7-9 and TRBJ2-5; 7 bases align to TRBD1. Germline values: CDR1 SEHNR, CDR2 FQNEAQ (reference sequence). V lost 6 bases to trimming and J lost 5 bases; unmatched junction nucleotides: 12. The CDR3 has 15 residues. As DNA, the CDR3 is TGTGCCAGCAGACCCGGACAGGTGATAATCGAGACCCAGTACTTC. Protein sequence: CASRPGQVIIETQYF.

This clonotype was seen ten or more times. The genes are TRBV2 and TRBJ1-4; D is perhaps TRBD1 (5 bases). The CDR3 consists of 14 residues. V shed 8 bases and J shed 6 bases, with 16 bases lying between them. Germline CDR1 and CDR2: SNHLY and FYNNEI. CDR3 region: CASGTGTAHEKLFF. Written as DNA, the CDR3 is TGTGCCAGCGGAACCGGGACGGCGCATGAAAAACTGTTTTTT.

The chain has TRBV9 and TRBJ1-1, with D hard to call. Deletions cut 4 bases from V and 0 bases from J, with 13 bases between. The CDR3 sequence is 15 residues long. Germline CDR1 SGDLS, CDR2 YYNGEE. As DNA, the CDR3 is TGTGCCAGCAGCTACACAGCGACAATGAACACTGAAGCTTTCTTT. The encoded protein is CASSYTATMNTEAFF.